Shown below are 27 T cell receptor beta chains from a single sample sequenced in a study of T cell responses to AZD1222 COVID-19 vaccine. The table came from immunoSEQ multiplex PCR; TCRdb's copy has only in-frame clones and leaves some out. The sample yields approximately 150,000 clones, about 91% seen once. The specimen was peripheral blood, collected 28 days after the second AZD1222 dose. These receptor sequences come from an adult who received the AZD1222 COVID-19 vaccine.

This clone was seen a single time. V gene TRBV28 combines with J gene TRBJ2-7, with 8 bases lining up with TRBD1. Unmatched junction bases numbered 6, after V lost 5 bases and J lost 3 bases. Germline CDR1 and CDR2: MDHEN and SYDVKM. The CDR3 is 14 amino acids. The CDR3 spells CASSRPGQVYEQYV. The CDR3 region has the DNA TGTGCCAGCAGTCGCCCGGGACAGGTCTACGAGCAGTACGTC.

The chain combines TRBV18 with TRBJ1-1; D gene uncertain. Trimming removed 3 bases from V and 1 base from J, with 9 bases in between. Germline assignment: CDR1 KGHSH and CDR2 LQKENI. CDR3 length equals 14 residues. DNA of the CDR3: TGTGCCAGCTCACCGAACACTAGGAACACTGAAGCTTTCTTT. This gives the protein CASSPNTRNTEAFF.

The CDR3 DNA reads TGTGCCAGCAGCTCCGGGACAGGGGCGAACTATGGCTACACCTTC. Translated: CASSSGTGANYGYTF. The chain employs TRBV5-4 and TRBJ1-2; 10 nucleotides agree with TRBD1. The CDR3 spans 15 residues. V was clipped by 3 bases and J by 2 bases; unmatched bases: 4. Per germline, CDR1 SGHNT and CDR2 YYREEE (reference sequence).

The V and J genes are TRBV5-1 and TRBJ1-2, with 8 bases matching TRBD1. Germline CDR1 SGHRS, CDR2 YFSETQ. The CDR3 length is 14 residues. V lost 4 bases to trimming and J lost 4 bases; unmatched junction nucleotides: 6. CDR3 amino acids: CASSPTGEGYGYTF. The CDR3 bases are TGCGCCAGCAGCCCGACAGGGGAGGGCTATGGCTACACCTTC.

The chain couples TRBV18 to TRBJ1-2; 7 bases fit TRBD1. Germline V lookup: CDR1 KGHSH, CDR2 LQKENI. CDR3 length equals 15 residues. J lost 2 bases, V lost 3 bases, and 6 bases had no gene match. Here the CDR3 reads CASSPRQGSNYGYTF. The CDR3 DNA is TGTGCCAGCTCACCCCGACAGGGAAGCAACTATGGCTACACCTTC.

V usage is TRBV7-9 and J usage is TRBJ2-1, with a tentative D call TRBD1 (6 bases). Germline loops: CDR1 SEHNR, CDR2 FQNEAQ (reference sequence). CDR3 length equals 18 residues. The ends were cut back, 5 bases at V and 0 bases at J, with 20 bases in the middle. CDR3 region: CASSDETGHTTSYNEQFF. The CDR3 nucleotides read TGTGCCAGCAGCGATGAGACGGGACACACCACCTCCTACAATGAGCAGTTCTTC.

In DNA form, the CDR3 reads TGTGCCAGCAGCTTAAGGGGAACCTATAATTCACCCCTCCACTTT. Protein product: CASSLRGTYNSPLHF. J is TRBJ1-6 and V is TRBV7-9; a possible D gene is TRBD1 (5 bases). From germline, CDR1 is SEHNR and CDR2 FQNEAQ (reference sequence). The CDR3 has 15 residues. V was clipped by 2 bases and J by 2 bases, with 7 bases between them.

The chain couples TRBV7-6 to TRBJ2-2; D not resolved. From germline, CDR1 is SGHVS and CDR2 FNYEAQ. CDR3 length: 12 amino acids. Trimming took off 8 bases at V and 1 base at J, with 5 bases between the two ends. The CDR3 sequence is CASDGNTGELFF. CDR3 sequence (DNA): TGTGCCAGCGACGGGAACACCGGGGAGCTGTTTTTT.

The CDR3 nucleotides read TGTGCCAGTAGTATGAGCTGGGAAGAGACCCAGTACTTC. Translating gives CASSMSWEETQYF. The genes are TRBV19 and TRBJ2-5, with unresolved D. V was pared by 3 bases and J by 3 bases, with 8 bases between. Germline values: CDR1 LNHDA, CDR2 SQIVND (reference sequence). The CDR3 is 13 residues long.

This chain joins TRBV19 and TRBJ1-1; no clear D. Trimming pared 3 bases from V and 6 bases from J, leaving 11 bases between. This CDR3 region has 13 residues. The germline V gene has CDR1 LNHDA and CDR2 SQIVND (reference sequence). The CDR3 DNA is TGTGCCAGTAGTATGTGGGGTAGCGCTGAAGCTTTCTTT. Translated, it gives CASSMWGSAEAFF.

Remarks on this clone: Additional DNA sequences in this sample encode the identical CDR3. The chain links TRBV5-1 to TRBJ2-5; D call uncertain. Germline V gene data show CDR1 as SGHRS and CDR2 as YFSETQ. V was trimmed by 0 bases and J by 5 bases, leaving 5 bases between them. This CDR3 is built from 12 residues. CDR3 DNA sequence: TGCGCCAGCAGCTTGGAATTTGAGACCCAGTACTTC. Residues: CASSLEFETQYF.

The V gene is TRBV3-1 (or the pseudogene TRBV3-2), the J gene TRBJ1-1; D is ambiguous. The V end was cut by 2 bases, the J end by 0 bases, with 19 bases between. CDR1 LGHDT and CDR2 YNNKEL come from the germline V gene (reference sequence). The CDR3 has 18 amino acids. The CDR3 region has the DNA TGTGCCAGCAGCCAAATGCTTATTCTGGGTAATATGAACACTGAAGCTTTCTTT. The encoded protein is CASSQMLILGNMNTEAFF.

V and J are TRBV19 and TRBJ2-1; TRBD2 matches at 10 bases. J gave up 4 bases and V 7 bases, and 7 bases lay outside the gene matches. The CDR3 is 15 residues long. Per the germline V gene, CDR1 is LNHDA and CDR2 is SQIVND (reference sequence). The CDR3 sequence is CASTPGLAVYNEQFF. DNA of the CDR3: TGTGCCAGTACTCCAGGACTAGCGGTATACAATGAGCAGTTCTTC.

V and J are TRBV24-1 and TRBJ2-1; D ambiguous. The V and J ends lost 6 bases and 3 bases respectively, with 8 bases between them. The length of the CDR3 is 13 residues. From germline, CDR1 is KGHDR and CDR2 SFDVKD. CDR3 nucleotide sequence: TGTGCCACCAGTTCTGAACTCTACAATGAGCAGTTCTTC. Protein product: CATSSELYNEQFF.

CDR3 in DNA: TGCGCCAGCAGCCAAGGGGTTCTAGTTTTAATACAGACAGATACGCAGTATTTT. It encodes CASSQGVLVLIQTDTQYF. The chain joins TRBV4-1 to TRBJ2-3; D is ambiguous. Per the germline V gene, CDR1 is MGHRA and CDR2 is YSYEKL. The CDR3 extends over 18 amino acids. The ends were cut back, 1 base at V and 3 bases at J, with 20 bases in the middle.

The V call is TRBV27, the J call TRBJ2-1, with D maybe TRBD2 (6 bases). The V gene's germline CDR1 is MNHEY and CDR2 SMNVEV (reference sequence). The CDR3 length is 14 residues. With 0 bases removed from V and 6 bases from J, the gap between germline ends came to 9 bases. CDR3 region: CASSLSGGRNEQFF. The CDR3 DNA reads TGTGCCAGCAGTTTATCGGGAGGTCGCAATGAGCAGTTCTTC.

This clone occurred a few times. The gene calls are TRBV5-8 and TRBJ1-2; no clear D. The CDR3 spans 12 residues. The germline V and J ends were trimmed by 2 bases and 7 bases, with 9 bases remaining between them. Per the germline V gene, CDR1 is SGHTS and CDR2 is YDEGEE. The CDR3 is CASSFSDSGYTF. Here the CDR3 DNA reads TGTGCCAGCAGCTTTTCAGATTCTGGCTACACCTTC. Combining the CDR3 with reference TRBV5-8 and TRBJ1-2 gives the whole variable domain EAGVTQSPTHLIKTRGQQATLRCSPISGHTSVYWYQQALGLGLQFLLWYDEGEERNRGNFPPRFSGRQFPNYSSELNVNALELEDSALYLCASSFSDSGYTFGSGTRLTVV.

The chain employs TRBV6-5 and TRBJ2-2; D uncertain. V dropped 2 bases and J dropped 5 bases, with 9 bases sitting between them. In germline, CDR1 is MNHEY, CDR2 SVGAGI. This CDR3 has 14 residues. The chain's CDR3 is CASSYQPLTGELFF. The CDR3 bases are TGTGCCAGCAGTTACCAACCCTTGACCGGGGAGCTGTTTTTT.

This chain uses TRBV10-1 with TRBJ2-1; maybe TRBD2 (5 bases). Trimming removed 3 bases from V and 8 bases from J, with 17 bases in between. This CDR3 region has 15 residues. Germline loops: CDR1 WNHNN, CDR2 SYGVQD (reference sequence). The CDR3 DNA sequence: TGCGCCAGCAGTGACCCAGCGGATGTCGGGGATGAGCAGTTCTTC. Translated, it gives CASSDPADVGDEQFF.

V and J are TRBV25-1 and TRBJ1-2, with D maybe TRBD1 (5 bases). V gave up 2 bases and J gave up 4 bases, with 8 bases separating them. CDR3 size: 13 residues. Germline-derived CDR1 and CDR2 are MGHDK and SYGVNS. The CDR3 region is CASSEQGPYGYTF. As DNA, the CDR3 is TGTGCCAGCAGTGAACAGGGACCCTATGGCTACACCTTC.

Here the CDR3 reads CAISEYENTEAFF. The CDR3 DNA follows: TGTGCCATCAGTGAGTACGAGAACACTGAAGCTTTCTTT. This chain joins TRBV10-3 and TRBJ1-1, with D unresolved. CDR3 length: 13 residues. The ends were cut back, 1 base at V and 1 base at J, with 4 bases in the middle. Looked up from germline, CDR1 is ENHRY and CDR2 is SYGVKD.

This clone appeared a single time. The chain carries TRBV4-3 and TRBJ1-1, with a tentative D call TRBD1 (5 bases). The germline V gene encodes CDR1 LGHNA and CDR2 YSLEER. This CDR3 region has 16 residues. V shed 4 bases and J shed 1 base, with 16 bases lying between them. CDR3 nucleotide sequence: TGCGCCAGCAGCCCCTCGGGGGACTTCAGGAACACTGAAGCTTTCTTT. Amino acid sequence: CASSPSGDFRNTEAFF.

The J gene is TRBJ1-1, the V gene TRBV7-9; D unclear. The CDR3 has 13 amino acids. In germline, CDR1 is SEHNR, CDR2 FQNEAQ (reference sequence). The ends were cut back, 2 bases at V and 3 bases at J, with 7 bases in the middle. The CDR3 spells CASSLRLDTEAFF. Written as DNA, the CDR3 is TGTGCCAGCAGCTTAAGGTTGGACACTGAAGCTTTCTTT.

The V and J genes are TRBV6-5 and TRBJ1-2; 12 nucleotides align to TRBD1. CDR3 length equals 15 residues. The J segment lost 5 bases and the V segment lost 4 bases, leaving 5 bases of the junction unmatched. Germline-derived CDR1 and CDR2 are MNHEY and SVGAGI. The CDR3 sequence is CASSSGTGGFYGYTF. As DNA, the CDR3 is TGTGCCAGCAGTTCCGGGACAGGGGGCTTTTATGGCTACACCTTC.

The rearrangement uses TRBV2 and TRBJ2-1; D is possibly TRBD2 (6 bases). This CDR3 is built from 14 residues. Germline CDR1 SNHLY, CDR2 FYNNEI. V lost 7 bases to trimming and J lost 0 bases, with 10 bases between them. CDR3 nucleotides: TGTGCCAGCACGGTAGCGGACTCCTACAATGAGCAGTTCTTC. This codes for CASTVADSYNEQFF.

The chain recombines TRBV5-5 with TRBJ2-1; D might be TRBD1 (6 bases). The CDR3 covers 15 residues. V was clipped by 4 bases and J by 6 bases, with 17 bases between them. Germline V gives CDR1 SGHKS, CDR2 YYEKEE (reference sequence). CDR3 loop: CASSTTEQGSNEQFF. Written as DNA, the CDR3 is TGTGCCAGCAGCACCACGGAACAGGGTTCCAATGAGCAGTTCTTC.

This clone has only one observation. The V call is TRBV7-2, the J call TRBJ1-1; D remains ambiguous. The CDR3 covers 14 residues. Trimming removed 5 bases at V and 4 bases at J, with 14 bases between. Per germline, CDR1 SGHTA and CDR2 FQGNSA. The CDR3 reads CASSTTYGSTEAFF. In nucleotides, the CDR3 is TGTGCCAGCAGCACCACATACGGGAGCACTGAAGCTTTCTTT.